These 24 T cell receptor beta chains share one sample of origin, sequenced in a study of breast tumors, draining lymph nodes, adjacent tissues listed by TCRdb under 2016. Lymph node samples came from the axillary draining lymph nodes of breast cancer patients. Library creation used multiplex PCR. TCRdb shows the sequencer as Illumina HiSeq 2000. TCRdb passed the public sequencing reads through fastp at Q25 and MiXCR, retaining productive beta sequences. When rows share a CDR3 protein, they turn into one entry using the most common DNA and genes. Present in this sample are approximately 140,000 distinct CDR3 sequences, less than 35% of which were seen just once. The top ten clonotypes cover roughly 2.3% of the sample. Source material: axillary lymph node tissue. All receptors come from a female donor with breast cancer. Some clones in this sample may be carry-over from other donors' samples.

This clonotype was detected only once. The CDR3 does not end in the conserved phenylalanine or tryptophan, so this is likely a read error. No DNA is shown, since the ends of the CDR3 on it are uncertain; the CDR3 is the one TCRdb lists. This chain links TRBV7-2 with TRBJ1-6. Germline V CDR1 and CDR2: SGHTA, FQGNSA. The CDR3 spans 8 amino acids, including both terminal residues. Here the CDR3 reads CASSFPDV.

This clonotype was recorded at least ten times. This CDR3 is CASSQGRGGRNYGYTF. As DNA, the CDR3 is TGTGCCAGCAGCCAAGGACGAGGGGGCAGAAACTATGGCTACACCTTC. The chain combines TRBV16 with TRBJ1-2; 7 bases align to TRBD1. The junction had 8 bases not matched to a gene; V was cut back by 2 bases and J by 2 bases. Looked up from germline, CDR1 is KGHSY and CDR2 is FQNENV. CDR3 length: 16 residues.

This clonotype was found many times. This chain links TRBV5-8 with TRBJ2-7; TRBD2 matches at 8 bases. CDR3 size: 14 residues. Germline CDR1 reads SGHTS; CDR2 reads YDEGEE. V trimming: 10 bases; J trimming: 2 bases; junction bases outside the gene matches: 11. This chain's CDR3 is CASGGAGAAYEQYV. The CDR3 DNA reads TGTGCCTCGGGGGGGGCAGGGGCTGCCTACGAGCAGTACGTC.

This clonotype has only one observation. At one end, the junction sequence differs from germline, possibly due to a read error. The V call is TRBV20-1, the J call TRBJ2-3, with 8 bases that match TRBD2. CDR1 and CDR2 (germline): DFQATT, SNEGSKA (reference sequence). CDR3 length: 13 residues. The CDR3 DNA sequence: TGCAATGCGAGCGGGGGCCTTACAGATACGCAGTATTTC. This encodes CNASGGLTDTQYF.

There are many counts of this clonotype. The chain joins TRBV29-1 to TRBJ2-3; D is unresolved. Per germline, CDR1 SQVTM and CDR2 ANQGSEA. The V end was cut by 3 bases, the J end by 6 bases, with 13 bases between. CDR3 length equals 13 residues. The DNA of the CDR3 is TGCAGCGTTGATCCGGATAATGTGGATACGCAGTATTTT. This encodes CSVDPDNVDTQYF.

This clonotype was recorded many times. The V call is TRBV25-1, the J call TRBJ2-1; D might be TRBD2 (5 bases). This CDR3 is 14 amino acids long. V dropped 9 bases and J dropped 0 bases, with 12 bases sitting between them. Germline V gives CDR1 MGHDK, CDR2 SYGVNS. In DNA, the CDR3 is TGTGCCAGTACCGGGGTTAGCTCCTACAATGAGCAGTTCTTC. Protein sequence: CASTGVSSYNEQFF.

The V gene is TRBV7-9, the J gene TRBJ2-2; D gene uncertain. The CDR3 consists of 11 residues. Germline CDR1 is SEHNR and CDR2 is FQNEAQ (reference sequence). Deletions cut 3 bases from V and 7 bases from J, with 3 bases between. As DNA, the CDR3 is TGTGCCAGCAGCTTGATCGGGGAGCTGTTTTTT. Its translation is CASSLIGELFF.

Note on this clonotype: Sequence at one end of the junction differs from germline and may be a read error. This chain uses TRBV24-1 with TRBJ2-5, with a weak D call TRBD1 (8 bases). The germline gives CDR1 KGHDR, CDR2 SFDVKD. The CDR3 sequence is 20 residues long. Written as DNA, the CDR3 is TGCGCCACCAGTGAACAGGGGGGGGGGCAGGAGAGAGGTTACCAAGAGACCCAGTACTTC. This encodes CATSEQGGGQERGYQETQYF.

This clonotype appeared a single time. V and J are TRBV7-9 and TRBJ2-5, with D possibly matching TRBD1 (6 bases). The CDR3 has 17 amino acids. V lost 1 base and J lost 3, with 18 bases in between. CDR1 and CDR2 from the germline V gene are SEHNR and FQNEAQ (reference sequence). CDR3 in DNA: TGTGCCAGCAGCTTAGAAGCGGTCAGGGACACTGAAGAGACCCAGTACTTC. Protein product: CASSLEAVRDTEETQYF. Looking up the rest from reference TRBV7-9 and TRBJ2-5 gives the full variable domain: DTGVSQNPRHKITKRGQNVTFRCDPISEHNRLYWYRQTLGQGPEFLTYFQNEAQLEKSRLLSDRFSAERPKGSFSTLEIQRTEQGDSAMYLCASSLEAVRDTEETQYFGPGTRLLVL.

This clonotype was seen more than once but under ten times. The V call is TRBV7-2, the J call TRBJ1-1; 8 bases align to TRBD1. Per the germline V gene, CDR1 is SGHTA and CDR2 is FQGNSA. The CDR3 is made up of 14 amino acids. V dropped 4 bases and J dropped 8; count of bases not matched to a gene: 9. CDR3 sequence (DNA): TGTGCCAGCAGCTCACCGGGACAGGAGTCGGAAGCTTTCTTT. This codes for CASSSPGQESEAFF. Full variable domain (missing parts from reference TRBV7-2 and TRBJ1-1): GAGVSQSPSNKVTEKGKDVELRCDPISGHTALYWYRQSLGQGLEFLIYFQGNSAPDKSGLPSDRFSAERTGGSVSTLTIQRTQQEDSAVYLCASSSPGQESEAFFGQGTRLTVV.

The chain carries TRBV7-9 and TRBJ1-6; 9 bases are a match to TRBD1. V lost 5 bases to trimming and J lost 16 bases; unmatched junction nucleotides: 3. Per germline, CDR1 SEHNR and CDR2 FQNEAQ (reference sequence). The CDR3 is 11 amino acids. The CDR3 region is CASSTGQGLHF. The CDR3, as DNA: TGTGCCAGCAGCACGGGACAGGGACTCCACTTT.

There are many counts of this clonotype. The V call is TRBV13, the J call TRBJ2-3, with 11 bases matching TRBD2. CDR1 is PRHDT, CDR2 FYEKMQ, per germline (reference sequence). V was pared by 4 bases and J by 3 bases, with 6 bases of the junction left unmatched. This CDR3 is 16 amino acids long. The CDR3 region has the DNA TGTGCCAGCAGCTCGACTAGCGGGGAGGGAACAGATACGCAGTATTTT. Translation: CASSSTSGEGTDTQYF.

The J gene is TRBJ1-1, the V gene TRBV5-1; possibly TRBD1 for D (5 bases). There are 15 residues in the CDR3. V dropped 6 bases and J dropped 1 base, with 16 bases sitting between them. In germline, CDR1 is SGHRS, CDR2 YFSETQ. CDR3 coding DNA: TGCGCCAGCACAGGAATCGAGGGGTCGAACACTGAAGCTTTCTTT. This codes for CASTGIEGSNTEAFF.

This clonotype was recorded at least ten times. V usage is TRBV2 and J usage is TRBJ2-7, with 7 nucleotides matching TRBD1. J lost 2 bases, V lost 6 bases, and 7 bases had no gene match. This CDR3 is built from 14 residues. CDR1 and CDR2 from the germline V gene are SNHLY and FYNNEI. CDR3 sequence: CASRVDRETYEQYF. The CDR3, as DNA: TGTGCCAGCAGGGTCGACAGGGAGACCTACGAGCAGTACTTC.

A remark on this clonotype: Mismatch with germline at one junction end may stem from a read error. The rearrangement uses TRBV12-3 or TRBV12-4 and TRBJ2-1, with unresolved D. This CDR3 has 13 residues. The CDR3 sequence is CAGSLAAYNEQFF. As DNA, the CDR3 is TGTGCCGGCAGCTTGGCAGCCTACAATGAGCAGTTCTTC.

The sample holds many counts of this clonotype. The junction shows a germline mismatch at one end, possibly a read error. This rearrangement joins TRBV7-9 to TRBJ1-2; 8 nucleotides line up with TRBD1. Germline V gene data show CDR1 as SEHNR and CDR2 as FQNEAQ (reference sequence). The CDR3 covers 15 residues. The CDR3 bases are TGTGCCAGCAGCCCCCCCCGTCAGGGGGCTTATTTCTACCCCTTC. Encoded protein: CASSPPRQGAYFYPF. Based on the CDR3 plus reference TRBV7-9 and TRBJ1-2, the full variable domain is DTGVSQNPRHKITKRGQNVTFRCDPISEHNRLYWYRQTLGQGPEFLTYFQNEAQLEKSRLLSDRFSAERPKGSFSTLEIQRTEQGDSAMYLCASSPPRQGAYFYPFGSGTRLTVV.

Only a few counts were recorded for this clonotype. A much larger clone differs by one base, so this may be a read error. The CDR3 DNA is TGCAGTGCTAGAGCCATCCGGCTAAACGCGCAGTACTTC. It is translated as CSARAIRLNAQYF. The chain recombines TRBV20-1 with TRBJ2-7; D is undetermined. Trimming took off 1 base at V and 9 bases at J, with 16 bases between the two ends. Germline V lookup: CDR1 DFQATT, CDR2 SNEGSKA (reference sequence). The CDR3 has 13 residues.

The CDR3 region has the DNA TGTGCCAGCACAGGGAGCTCCTACGAGCAGTACTTC. The encoded protein is CASTGSSYEQYF. V usage is TRBV2 and J usage is TRBJ2-7; D is tentatively TRBD1 or TRBD2 (5 bases each). The CDR3 length is 12 residues. Germline V lookup: CDR1 SNHLY, CDR2 FYNNEI. Trimming shortened V by 7 bases and J by 0 bases, and 7 bases separated the two germline ends.

This clonotype was seen a single time. The V and J genes are TRBV2 and TRBJ1-2; D call uncertain. CDR1 is SNHLY and CDR2 is FYNNEI in the germline V gene. Trimming stripped 7 bases from V and 0 bases from J, with 12 bases between. This CDR3 comprises 14 residues. The CDR3 loop reads CASTLQKANYGYTF. In DNA, the CDR3 is TGTGCCAGCACCCTACAGAAAGCTAACTATGGCTACACCTTC.

This clonotype occurred many times. This chain uses TRBV19 with TRBJ1-2, with D maybe TRBD1 (5 bases). Trimming stripped 3 bases from V and 0 bases from J, with 11 bases between. There are 15 residues in the CDR3. Looked up from germline, CDR1 is LNHDA and CDR2 is SQIVND (reference sequence). CDR3 coding DNA: TGTGCCAGTAGTATGGGCCAGGGTGCTAACTATGGCTACACCTTC. It encodes CASSMGQGANYGYTF.

Concerning this clonotype itself: At one boundary the junction diverges from the germline segment, which might be a read error. This sequence joins TRBV10-3 and TRBJ1-3; D is uncertain. The length of the CDR3 is 14 residues. Germline V CDR1 and CDR2: ENHRY, SYGVKD. CDR3 DNA sequence: TGTGTCATCAGTGCGATTGGTTCTGGAAGCACCATATATTTT. Its translation: CVISAIGSGSTIYF.

V gene TRBV2 combines with J gene TRBJ2-3, with a weak D call TRBD1 (6 bases). Per germline, CDR1 SNHLY and CDR2 FYNNEI. V lost 6 bases to trimming and J lost 12 bases, with 13 bases between them. CDR3 length: 11 amino acids. CDR3 in DNA: TGTGCCAGCAGAATTTCCGGGACACAGTATTTT. Translating gives CASRISGTQYF.

The sample holds many counts of this clonotype. The chain couples TRBV5-1 to TRBJ1-4; 7 bases match TRBD1. There are 13 residues in the CDR3. With 5 bases clipped from V and 6 bases from J, the junction kept 4 bases outside the gene matches. The V gene's germline CDR1 is SGHRS and CDR2 YFSETQ. The CDR3 bases are TGCGCCAGCAGAACAGGGGTGGATGAAAAACTGTTTTTT. It translates to CASRTGVDEKLFF.

This clonotype was detected ten times or more. The chain recombines TRBV4-1 with TRBJ2-5; D is possibly TRBD1 (5 bases). Per the germline V gene, CDR1 is MGHRA and CDR2 is YSYEKL. Trimming stripped 0 bases from V and 4 bases from J, with 15 bases between. The CDR3 is 16 amino acids. The CDR3, as DNA: TGCGCCAGCAGCCAAGATTTTGACAGCCCTCGAGAGACCCAGTACTTC. It specifies CASSQDFDSPRETQYF.